This entry lists 15 T cell receptor beta chains sequenced from one sample in a study of shared clonotypes between healthy human individuals. Measured with immunoSEQ multiplex PCR; TCRdb has only the in-frame clones, and not every one. The sample carries more than 1,200,000 clones, around 98.5% recorded once. The sequenced sample was naive CD4+ T cells sorted from blood. As to subset: CD45RA+ positively selected. The source of these receptors is a man younger than 45 in good health.

V gene TRBV13 combines with J gene TRBJ2-2; either TRBD1 or TRBD2 may fit D (5 bases each). Germline CDR1 is PRHDT and CDR2 is FYEKMQ (reference sequence). Trimming stripped 5 bases from V and 3 bases from J, with 13 bases between. The CDR3 is 15 residues long. This CDR3 reads CASSHPGTYTGELFF. CDR3 nucleotide sequence: TGTGCCAGCAGCCATCCCGGGACCTACACCGGGGAGCTGTTTTTT.

This clone was detected only once. The chain is built from TRBV9 and TRBJ2-3; 9 bases are shared with TRBD2. CDR1 and CDR2 from the germline V gene are SGDLS and YYNGEE. V lost 5 bases to trimming and J lost 4 bases; unmatched junction nucleotides: 5. The CDR3 has 14 residues. This CDR3 reads CASRPGLASDTQYF. The CDR3 DNA is TGTGCCAGCAGGCCGGGACTAGCATCAGATACGCAGTATTTT.

The V gene is TRBV7-2, the J gene TRBJ1-1; tentatively, D is TRBD1 (5 bases). The V end was cut by 2 bases, the J end by 5 bases, with 24 bases between. The CDR3 sequence is 18 residues long. Germline CDR1 and CDR2: SGHTA and FQGNSA. In nucleotides, the CDR3 is TGTGCCAGCAGCTTAATCGTAACGGGGCCGGGGAAAAGGACTGAAGCTTTCTTT. This translates into CASSLIVTGPGKRTEAFF.

The chain employs TRBV10-3 and TRBJ1-1; 8 nucleotides line up with TRBD1. CDR3 length: 14 amino acids. J lost 4 bases, V lost 8 bases, and 9 bases had no gene match. Germline V lookup: CDR1 ENHRY, CDR2 SYGVKD. The chain's CDR3 is CAIGGQGASTEAFF. CDR3 in DNA: TGTGCCATCGGAGGACAGGGCGCCAGCACTGAAGCTTTCTTT.

The CDR3 spells CASSIRPGSTDTQYF. The DNA of the CDR3 is TGTGCCAGTAGTATACGTCCAGGGAGCACAGATACGCAGTATTTT. J is TRBJ2-3 and V is TRBV19, with D possibly being TRBD1 (5 bases). Trimming removed 2 bases at V and 0 bases at J, with 9 bases between. The germline CDR1 and CDR2 sequences are LNHDA and SQIVND (reference sequence). CDR3 length equals 15 residues.

The chain links TRBV28 to TRBJ1-4; a weak D match, TRBD1 (6 bases). The CDR3 spans 13 residues. The V gene's germline CDR1 is MDHEN and CDR2 SYDVKM. Between the trimmed V and J ends, which lost 5 bases and 6 bases, there was a span of 10 bases. In DNA form, the CDR3 reads TGTGCCAGCAGTCGGACAGAGGATGAAAAACTGTTTTTT. Protein: CASSRTEDEKLFF. Using reference TRBV28 and TRBJ1-4 for the parts outside the CDR3, the full variable domain is DVKVTQSSRYLVKRTGEKVFLECVQDMDHENMFWYRQDPGLGLRLIYFSYDVKMKEKGDIPEGYSVSREKKERFSLILESASTNQTSMYLCASSRTEDEKLFFGSGTQLSVL.

This clone appeared a single time. The chain is built from TRBV5-4 and TRBJ2-7; D is undetermined. CDR3 length equals 13 residues. Trimming removed 5 bases from V and 7 bases from J, with 16 bases in between. Germline V lookup: CDR1 SGHNT, CDR2 YYREEE (reference sequence). This CDR3 is CASRTGLTGEQYF. CDR3 bases: TGTGCCAGCAGAACGGGCCTCACCGGGGAGCAGTACTTC.

V is TRBV30 and J is TRBJ1-4; 9 bases fit TRBD1. V lost 3 bases, J lost 7 bases, and 9 bases stayed unmatched. This CDR3 contains 15 residues. Germline lookup yields CDR1 GTSNPN and CDR2 SVGIG (reference sequence). CDR3 nucleotides: TGTGCCTGGAGCAAAACAGGGGGCTGGGGTGAAAAACTGTTTTTT. Its translation is CAWSKTGGWGEKLFF.

On this clone itself: This sample includes further DNA sequences coding for the same CDR3. The chain joins TRBV19 to TRBJ2-5; 8 bases fit TRBD1. CDR3 length: 13 residues. The V gene end was trimmed by 9 bases and the J gene end by 2 bases; junction bases not matched to a gene: 5. The germline gives CDR1 LNHDA, CDR2 SQIVND (reference sequence). The CDR3: CASRGQGQETQYF. CDR3 DNA: TGTGCCAGCCGTGGACAGGGACAAGAGACCCAGTACTTC.

The chain is built from TRBV4-2 and TRBJ1-3; TRBD1 is a possible D gene (5 bases). CDR1 is LGHNA and CDR2 is YNFKEQ in the germline V gene. The CDR3 has 17 residues. V lost 4 bases to trimming and J lost 4 bases, with 20 bases between them. CDR3 nucleotides: TGTGCCAGCAGCCCCAATACCGACAGCGTAAGGGGAAACACCATATATTTT. This gives the protein CASSPNTDSVRGNTIYF.

The chain employs TRBV5-4 and TRBJ2-1; 12 positions match TRBD2. The CDR3 has 15 residues. Germline trimming cut 3 bases from V and 5 bases from J; bases unmatched to any gene: 3. The germline gives CDR1 SGHNT, CDR2 YYREEE (reference sequence). CDR3 sequence: CASSSGTSGHNEQFF. The CDR3 DNA reads as TGTGCCAGCAGCTCCGGGACTAGCGGGCACAATGAGCAGTTCTTC.

A remark on this clone: Its ends do not fully match the called genes, so a read error is possible. This sequence joins TRBV7-7 and TRBJ2-7, with a tentative D call TRBD2 (6 bases). Germline V gene lookup returns CDR1 SSHAT and CDR2 FNYEAQ (reference sequence). The CDR3 totals 13 residues. CDR3 amino acids: CASSLGPSDEQYF. The DNA of the CDR3 is TGTGCTAGCAGCTTAGGGCCTAGCGACGAGCAGTACTTC. The whole variable domain, remainder taken from reference TRBV7-7 and TRBJ2-7, is GAGVSQSPRYKVTKRGQDVTLRCDPISSHATLYWYQQALGQGPEFLTYFNYEAQPDKSGLPSDRFSAERPEGSISTLTIQRTEQRDSAMYRCASSLGPSDEQYFGPGTRLTVT.

V and J are TRBV28 and TRBJ2-5; D perhaps matches TRBD1 (6 bases). Per germline, CDR1 MDHEN and CDR2 SYDVKM. Deletions cut 3 bases from V and 2 bases from J, with 19 bases between. CDR3 length equals 17 residues. CDR3 amino acids: CASSFDPGGGAQETQYF. The DNA of the CDR3 is TGTGCCAGCAGTTTCGACCCTGGGGGCGGAGCGCAAGAGACCCAGTACTTC.

V and J are TRBV10-3 and TRBJ2-7; 8 nucleotides agree with TRBD2. V lost 10 bases and J lost 2; bases outside the gene matches: 7. Germline CDR1 is ENHRY and CDR2 is SYGVKD. There are 13 residues in the CDR3. CDR3 sequence: CATKAGEPYEQYF. For the CDR3, the DNA is TGTGCCACCAAAGCGGGAGAACCCTACGAGCAGTACTTC.

This rearrangement joins TRBV2 to TRBJ2-1; 10 bases line up with TRBD2. Germline V gene sequence: CDR1 SNHLY, CDR2 FYNNEI. The CDR3 is 14 residues long. With 8 bases clipped from V and 0 bases from J, the junction kept 1 base outside the gene matches. CDR3 sequence: CASVAGGSYNEQFF. The DNA for the CDR3 is TGTGCCAGCGTAGCGGGGGGCTCCTACAATGAGCAGTTCTTC.